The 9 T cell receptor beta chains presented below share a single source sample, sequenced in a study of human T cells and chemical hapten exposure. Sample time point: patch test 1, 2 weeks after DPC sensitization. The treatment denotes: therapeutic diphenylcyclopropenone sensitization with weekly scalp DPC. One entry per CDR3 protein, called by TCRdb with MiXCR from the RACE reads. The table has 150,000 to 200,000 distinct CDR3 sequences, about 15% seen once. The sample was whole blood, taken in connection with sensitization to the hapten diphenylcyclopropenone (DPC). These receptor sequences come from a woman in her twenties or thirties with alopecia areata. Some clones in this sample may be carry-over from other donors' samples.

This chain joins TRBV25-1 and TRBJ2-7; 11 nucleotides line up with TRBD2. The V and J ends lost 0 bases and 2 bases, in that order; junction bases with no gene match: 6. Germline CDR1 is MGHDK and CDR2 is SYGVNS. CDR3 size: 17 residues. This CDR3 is CASSEYLGLAAPYEQYF. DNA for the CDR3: TGTGCCAGCAGTGAATATCTGGGACTAGCGGCGCCCTACGAGCAGTACTTC.

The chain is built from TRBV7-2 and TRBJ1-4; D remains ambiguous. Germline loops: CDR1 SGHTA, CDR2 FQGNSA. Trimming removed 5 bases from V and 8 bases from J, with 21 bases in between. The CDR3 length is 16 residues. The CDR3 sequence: CASSDNLATGREKLFF. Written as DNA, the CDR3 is TGTGCCAGCAGCGACAATCTAGCAACGGGGAGGGAAAAACTGTTTTTT.

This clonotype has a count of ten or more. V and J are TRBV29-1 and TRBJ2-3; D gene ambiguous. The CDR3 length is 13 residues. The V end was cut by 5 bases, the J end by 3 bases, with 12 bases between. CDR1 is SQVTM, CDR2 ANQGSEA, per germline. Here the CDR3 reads CSVSDSWTDTQYF. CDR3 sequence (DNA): TGCAGCGTTTCCGACTCTTGGACAGATACGCAGTATTTT.

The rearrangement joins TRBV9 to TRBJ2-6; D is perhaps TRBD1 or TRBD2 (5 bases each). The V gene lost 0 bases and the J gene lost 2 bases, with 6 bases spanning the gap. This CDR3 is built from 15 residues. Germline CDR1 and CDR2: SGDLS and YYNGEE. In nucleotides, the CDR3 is TGTGCCAGCAGCGTAGTGGGGGCTGGGGCCAACGTCCTGACTTTC. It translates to CASSVVGAGANVLTF.

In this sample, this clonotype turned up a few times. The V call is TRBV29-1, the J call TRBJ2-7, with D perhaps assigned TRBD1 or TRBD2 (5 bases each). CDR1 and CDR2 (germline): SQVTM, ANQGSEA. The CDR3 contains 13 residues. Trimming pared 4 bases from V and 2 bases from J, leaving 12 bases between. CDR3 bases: TGCAGCGTTGGACAGCGGAGCCCCTACGAGCAGTACTTC. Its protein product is CSVGQRSPYEQYF.

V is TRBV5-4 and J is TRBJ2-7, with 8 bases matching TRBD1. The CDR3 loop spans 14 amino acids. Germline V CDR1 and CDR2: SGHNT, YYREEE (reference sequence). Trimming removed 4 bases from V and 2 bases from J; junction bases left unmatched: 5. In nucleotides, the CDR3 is TGTGCCAGCAGCCGGGACAGGAGCACCTACGAGCAGTACTTC. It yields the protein CASSRDRSTYEQYF.

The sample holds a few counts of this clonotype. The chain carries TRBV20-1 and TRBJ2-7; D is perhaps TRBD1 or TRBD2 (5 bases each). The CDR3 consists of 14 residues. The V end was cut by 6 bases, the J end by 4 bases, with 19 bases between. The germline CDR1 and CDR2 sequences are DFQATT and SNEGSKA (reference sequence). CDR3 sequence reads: CSAETPGRRYEQYF. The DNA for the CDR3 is TGCAGTGCCGAAACGCCGGGACGGAGATACGAGCAGTACTTC.

In DNA form, the CDR3 reads TGTGCCAGCAGCTATGGAGGGACTGGAAACACCATATATTTT. Protein: CASSYGGTGNTIYF. V usage is TRBV7-9 and J usage is TRBJ1-3; no clear D gene. Germline CDR1 reads SEHNR; CDR2 reads FQNEAQ (reference sequence). The CDR3 runs 14 residues. Trimming pared 4 bases from V and 2 bases from J, leaving 9 bases between. Together with reference TRBV7-9 and TRBJ1-3, the CDR3 gives the full variable domain: DTGVSQNPRHKITKRGQNVTFRCDPISEHNRLYWYRQTLGQGPEFLTYFQNEAQLEKSRLLSDRFSAERPKGSFSTLEIQRTEQGDSAMYLCASSYGGTGNTIYFGEGSWLTVV.

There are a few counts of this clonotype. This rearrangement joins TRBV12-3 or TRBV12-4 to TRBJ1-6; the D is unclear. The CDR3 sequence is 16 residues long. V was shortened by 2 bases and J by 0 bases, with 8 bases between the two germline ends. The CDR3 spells CASSLWTSSYNSPLHF. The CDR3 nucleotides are TGTGCCAGCAGTTTATGGACGAGCTCCTATAATTCACCCCTCCACTTT.